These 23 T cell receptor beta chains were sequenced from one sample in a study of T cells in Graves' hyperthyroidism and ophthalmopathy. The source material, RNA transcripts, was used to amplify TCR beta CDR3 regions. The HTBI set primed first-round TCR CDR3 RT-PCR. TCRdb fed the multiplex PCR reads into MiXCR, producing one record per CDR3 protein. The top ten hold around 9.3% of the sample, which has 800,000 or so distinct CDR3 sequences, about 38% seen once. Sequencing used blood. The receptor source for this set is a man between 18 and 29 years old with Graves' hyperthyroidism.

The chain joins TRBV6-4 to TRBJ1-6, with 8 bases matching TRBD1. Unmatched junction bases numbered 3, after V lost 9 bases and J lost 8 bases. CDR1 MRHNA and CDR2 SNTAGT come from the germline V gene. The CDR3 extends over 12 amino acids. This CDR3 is CARKQGDSPLHF. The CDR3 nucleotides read TGTGCCAGGAAACAGGGGGATTCACCCCTCCACTTT.

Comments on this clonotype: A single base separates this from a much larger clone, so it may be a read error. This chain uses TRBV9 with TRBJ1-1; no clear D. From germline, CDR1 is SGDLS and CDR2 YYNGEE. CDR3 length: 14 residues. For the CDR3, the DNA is TGTGCCAGCGGCGTAGCCTCGGGTAACACTGAAGCTTTCTTT. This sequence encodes CASGVASGNTEAFF.

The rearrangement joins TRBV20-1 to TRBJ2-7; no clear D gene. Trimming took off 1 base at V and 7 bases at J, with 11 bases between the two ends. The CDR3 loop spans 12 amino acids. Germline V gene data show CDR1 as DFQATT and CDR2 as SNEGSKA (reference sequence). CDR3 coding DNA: TGCAGTGCTAGAGGGGTATCCGGGGAGCAGTACTTC. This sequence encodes CSARGVSGEQYF.

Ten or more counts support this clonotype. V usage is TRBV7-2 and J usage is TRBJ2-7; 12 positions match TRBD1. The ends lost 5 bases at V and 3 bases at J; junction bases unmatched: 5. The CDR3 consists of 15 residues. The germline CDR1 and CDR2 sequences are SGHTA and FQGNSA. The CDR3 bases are TGTGCCAGCAGCCCAGGGACAGGGGGCTTCTACGAGCAGTACTTC. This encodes CASSPGTGGFYEQYF.

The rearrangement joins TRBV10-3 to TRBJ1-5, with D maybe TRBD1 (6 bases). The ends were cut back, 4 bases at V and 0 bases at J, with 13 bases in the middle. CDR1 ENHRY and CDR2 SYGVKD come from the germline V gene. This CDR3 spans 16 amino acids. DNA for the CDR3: TGTGCCATCAGTGCGGTCGCAGGGGATAGCAATCAGCCCCAGCATTTT. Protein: CAISAVAGDSNQPQHF.

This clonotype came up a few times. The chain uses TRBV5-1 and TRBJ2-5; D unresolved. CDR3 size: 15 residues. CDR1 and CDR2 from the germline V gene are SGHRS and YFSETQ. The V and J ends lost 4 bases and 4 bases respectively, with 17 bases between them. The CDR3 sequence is CASSENLRAPETQYF. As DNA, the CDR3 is TGCGCCAGCAGCGAGAACCTCCGGGCGCCAGAGACCCAGTACTTC.

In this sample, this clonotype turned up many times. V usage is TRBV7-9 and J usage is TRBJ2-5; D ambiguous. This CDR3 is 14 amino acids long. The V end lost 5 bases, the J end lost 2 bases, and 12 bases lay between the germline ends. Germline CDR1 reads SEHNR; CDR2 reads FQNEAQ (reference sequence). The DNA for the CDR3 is TGTGCCAGCAGCCCCATGGTTCAGCAAGAGACCCAGTACTTC. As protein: CASSPMVQQETQYF.

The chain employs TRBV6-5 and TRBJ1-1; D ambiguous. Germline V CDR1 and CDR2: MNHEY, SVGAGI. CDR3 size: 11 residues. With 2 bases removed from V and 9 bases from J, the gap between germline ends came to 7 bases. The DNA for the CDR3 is TGTGCCAGCAGTTACAGGTCCAAAGCTTTCTTT. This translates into CASSYRSKAFF.

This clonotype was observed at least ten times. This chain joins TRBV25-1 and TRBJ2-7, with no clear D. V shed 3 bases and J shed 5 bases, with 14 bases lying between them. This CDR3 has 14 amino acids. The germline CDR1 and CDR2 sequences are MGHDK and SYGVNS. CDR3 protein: CASSEWTDNDEQYF. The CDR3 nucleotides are TGTGCCAGCAGTGAGTGGACCGATAACGACGAGCAGTACTTC.

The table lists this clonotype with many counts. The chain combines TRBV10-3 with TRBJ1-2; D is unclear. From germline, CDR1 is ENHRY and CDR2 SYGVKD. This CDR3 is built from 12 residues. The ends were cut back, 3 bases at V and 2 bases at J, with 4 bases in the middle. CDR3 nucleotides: TGTGCCATCAGTGAACTCAACTATGGCTACACCTTC. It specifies CAISELNYGYTF.

Here the CDR3 reads CASSPGTRHQPQHF. The CDR3 coding sequence is TGTGCCAGCAGCCCCGGGACACGGCACCAGCCCCAGCATTTT. The chain couples TRBV7-2 to TRBJ1-5; tentative D call: TRBD1 (6 bases). The CDR3 is 14 amino acids. The V gene lost 5 bases and the J gene lost 7 bases, with 15 bases spanning the gap. Per the germline V gene, CDR1 is SGHTA and CDR2 is FQGNSA.

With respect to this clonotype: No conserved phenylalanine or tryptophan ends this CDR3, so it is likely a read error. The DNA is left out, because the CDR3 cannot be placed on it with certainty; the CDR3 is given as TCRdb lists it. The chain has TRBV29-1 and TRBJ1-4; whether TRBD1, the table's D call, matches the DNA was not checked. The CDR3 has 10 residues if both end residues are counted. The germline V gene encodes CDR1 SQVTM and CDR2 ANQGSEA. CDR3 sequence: CSVEDSGGVD.

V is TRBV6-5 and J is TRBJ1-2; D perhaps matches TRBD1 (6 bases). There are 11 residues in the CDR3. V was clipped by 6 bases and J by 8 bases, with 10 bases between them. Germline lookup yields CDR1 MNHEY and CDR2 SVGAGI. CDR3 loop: CASRHRVGYTF. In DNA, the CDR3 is TGTGCCAGCAGGCACAGGGTCGGCTACACCTTC.

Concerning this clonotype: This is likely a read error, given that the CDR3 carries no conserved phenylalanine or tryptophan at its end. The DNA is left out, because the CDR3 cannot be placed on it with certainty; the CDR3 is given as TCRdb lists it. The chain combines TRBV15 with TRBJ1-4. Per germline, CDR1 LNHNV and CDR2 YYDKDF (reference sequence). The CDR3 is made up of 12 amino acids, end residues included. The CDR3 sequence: CATSRDTMTSGR.

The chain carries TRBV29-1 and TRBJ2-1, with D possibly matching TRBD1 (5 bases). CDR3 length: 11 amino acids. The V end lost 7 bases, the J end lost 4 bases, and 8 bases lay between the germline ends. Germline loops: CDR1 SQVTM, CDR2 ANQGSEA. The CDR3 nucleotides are TGCAGCGCGCGACAGTACAATGAGCAGTTCTTC. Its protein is CSARQYNEQFF.

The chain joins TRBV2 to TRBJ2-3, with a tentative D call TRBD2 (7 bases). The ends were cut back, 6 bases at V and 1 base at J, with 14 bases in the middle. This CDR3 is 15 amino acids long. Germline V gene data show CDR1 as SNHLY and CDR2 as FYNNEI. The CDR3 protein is CASRGGGSGTDTQYF. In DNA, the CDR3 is TGTGCCAGCAGAGGGGGGGGTAGTGGCACAGATACGCAGTATTTT.

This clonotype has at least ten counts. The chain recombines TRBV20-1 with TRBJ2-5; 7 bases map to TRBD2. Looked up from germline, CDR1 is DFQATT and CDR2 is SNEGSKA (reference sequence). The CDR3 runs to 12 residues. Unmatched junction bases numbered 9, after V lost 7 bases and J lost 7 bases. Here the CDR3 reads CSEQGGEGTQYF. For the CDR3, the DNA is TGCAGTGAGCAGGGAGGGGAAGGGACCCAGTACTTC.

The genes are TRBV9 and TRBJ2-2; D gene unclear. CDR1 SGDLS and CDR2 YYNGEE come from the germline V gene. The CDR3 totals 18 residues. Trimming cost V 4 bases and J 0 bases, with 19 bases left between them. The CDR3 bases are TGTGCCAGCAGCCCGAGGATAGGTTCGACGGCGAACACCGGGGAGCTGTTTTTT. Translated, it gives CASSPRIGSTANTGELFF. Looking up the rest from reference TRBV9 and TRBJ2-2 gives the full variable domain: DSGVTQTPKHLITATGQRVTLRCSPRSGDLSVYWYQQSLDQGLQFLIQYYNGEERAKGNILERFSAQQFPDLHSELNLSSLELGDSALYFCASSPRIGSTANTGELFFGEGSRLTVL.

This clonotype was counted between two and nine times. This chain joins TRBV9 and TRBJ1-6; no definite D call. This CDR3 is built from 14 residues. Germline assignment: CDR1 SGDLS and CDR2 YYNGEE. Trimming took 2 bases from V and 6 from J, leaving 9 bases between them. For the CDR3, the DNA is TGTGCCAGCAGCGTCCGGGGATTTAATTCACCCCTCCACTTT. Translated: CASSVRGFNSPLHF.

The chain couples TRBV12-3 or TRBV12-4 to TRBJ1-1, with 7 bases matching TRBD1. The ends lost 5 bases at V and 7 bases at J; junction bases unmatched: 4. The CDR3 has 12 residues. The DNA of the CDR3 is TGTGCCAGCAGTGGCCGGGACAGTGAAGCTTTCTTT. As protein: CASSGRDSEAFF.

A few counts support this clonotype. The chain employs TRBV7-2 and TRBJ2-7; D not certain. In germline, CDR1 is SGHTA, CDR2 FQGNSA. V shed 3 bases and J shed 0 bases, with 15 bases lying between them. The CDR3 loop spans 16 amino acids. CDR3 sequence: CASSLATGGNSYEQYF. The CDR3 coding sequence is TGTGCCAGCAGCTTGGCCACTGGTGGGAACTCCTACGAGCAGTACTTC. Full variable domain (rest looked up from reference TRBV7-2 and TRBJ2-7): GAGVSQSPSNKVTEKGKDVELRCDPISGHTALYWYRQSLGQGLEFLIYFQGNSAPDKSGLPSDRFSAERTGGSVSTLTIQRTQQEDSAVYLCASSLATGGNSYEQYFGPGTRLTVT.

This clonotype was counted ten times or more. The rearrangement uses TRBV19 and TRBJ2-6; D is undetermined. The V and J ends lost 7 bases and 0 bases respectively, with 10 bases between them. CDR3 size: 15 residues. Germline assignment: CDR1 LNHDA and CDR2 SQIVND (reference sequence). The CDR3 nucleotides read TGTGCCAGTACCTCTACTAACTCTGGGGCCAACGTCCTGACTTTC. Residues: CASTSTNSGANVLTF.

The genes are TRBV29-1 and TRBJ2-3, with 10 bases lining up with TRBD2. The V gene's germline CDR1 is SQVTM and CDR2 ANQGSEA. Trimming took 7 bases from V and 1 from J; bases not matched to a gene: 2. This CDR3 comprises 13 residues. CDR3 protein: CSASGRGTDTQYF. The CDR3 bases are TGCAGCGCCAGCGGGAGGGGCACAGATACGCAGTATTTT.